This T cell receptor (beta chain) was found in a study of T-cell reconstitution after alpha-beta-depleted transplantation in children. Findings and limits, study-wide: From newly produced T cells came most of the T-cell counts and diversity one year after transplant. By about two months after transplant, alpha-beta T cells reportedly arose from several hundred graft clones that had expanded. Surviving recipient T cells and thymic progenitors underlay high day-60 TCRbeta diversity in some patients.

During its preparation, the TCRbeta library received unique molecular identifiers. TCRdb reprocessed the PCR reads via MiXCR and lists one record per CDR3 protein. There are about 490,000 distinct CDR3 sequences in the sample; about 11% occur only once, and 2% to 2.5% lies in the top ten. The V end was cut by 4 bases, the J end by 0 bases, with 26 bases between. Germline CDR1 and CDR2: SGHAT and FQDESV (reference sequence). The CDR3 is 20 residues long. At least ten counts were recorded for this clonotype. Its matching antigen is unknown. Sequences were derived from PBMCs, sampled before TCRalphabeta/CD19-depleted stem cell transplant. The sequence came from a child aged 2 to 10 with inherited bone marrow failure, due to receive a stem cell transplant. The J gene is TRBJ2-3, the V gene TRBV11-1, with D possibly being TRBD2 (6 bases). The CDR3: CASSWAWRAIGSPSTDTQYF. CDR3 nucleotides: TGTGCCAGCAGCTGGGCCTGGAGGGCCATTGGTTCCCCTAGCACAGATACGCAGTATTTT.